Here is one T cell receptor beta chain with its context. V was pared by 3 bases and J by 7 bases, with 8 bases of the junction left unmatched. Germline CDR1 is SGHTA and CDR2 is FQGNSA. The CDR3 has 15 residues. The protocol was immunoSEQ multiplex PCR, while the TCRdb copy is restricted to in-frame clones and leaves out a portion. The repertoire has around 200,000 clones, about 88% of them found once; the top ten carry roughly 2.6%. The study drew participants aged about 18 to 89 years from under 30 US areas. Participant-reported clinical history was the basis for cohort assignment. The data were taken from a study of blood T cell repertoires in COVID-19.

The sample consisted of PBMCs or T cells enriched from blood (not recorded which). The J gene is TRBJ1-1, the V gene TRBV7-2; TRBD1 agrees at 10 bases. The sequence derives from a woman younger than 45 who had recovered from COVID-19. The CDR3 sequence: CASSFIPGQGYEAFF. DNA for the CDR3: TGTGCCAGCAGCTTTATTCCGGGACAGGGGTATGAAGCTTTCTTT.